This T cell receptor beta chain appears in the sequencing data of a study of circulating and synovial CD4+ cells in juvenile arthritis. Overall study results and limits: T cell genome counts differed by at least an order of magnitude between CPL and CD4 samples. Traditional Vbeta family usage analysis missed the pathogenic-like versus bulk difference. Diversity here was lower than in bulk blood CD4 cells.

TCRdb's table, derived via immunoSEQ multiplex PCR, lists solely in-frame clones and lacks some. The sample records some 33,000 clones, about 94% being singletons. CDR1 is MNHNS, CDR2 SASEGT, per germline. The length of the CDR3 is 14 residues. Trimming stripped 4 bases from V and 4 bases from J, with 13 bases between. In regard to this clone: Its antigen is still unknown.

The specimen was CD4+ T cells from blood. The J gene is TRBJ1-1, the V gene TRBV6-1, with D perhaps TRBD1 (6 bases). This TCR came from a human donor with juvenile idiopathic arthritis. The CDR3 here is CASSAGGRGTEAFF. The CDR3 region has the DNA TGTGCCAGCAGTGCTGGGGGCCGCGGCACTGAAGCTTTCTTT.